This TCR beta chain emerged from a study of blood T cell repertoires in COVID-19 (dated by TCRdb to the early 2020s). Broadly, across the study: Samples covering the acute and convalescent phases of COVID-19 were provided by collaborators in the United States, Italy and Spain. The prospective study material was composed of cDNA or gDNA derived from T cells, B-cell-depleted T cells, or PBMCs. The repertoires were released in a freely available public database meant as a resource for research on the immune response to SARS-CoV-2. The samples were drawn from the first 160 participants of the ongoing ImmuneRACE study and from roughly 1,300 subjects provided by 6 global collaborators. HLA class I and class II types, where available, came from metadata supplied by the sample provider rather than from assay-based typing. Deeply sampled blood TCRbeta repertoires from subjects exposed to, actively infected with, or recovered from COVID-19 were included in the dataset. Sample metadata almost always included a de-identified subject ID, COVID-19 status, age in years and sex. Study-wide conclusions, independent of this receptor: How much clinical and demographic metadata was included differed by source and by participant, and the metadata was provided uncurated.

Collaborating institutions collected whole blood in K2EDTA tubes following their own protocols. For TCRbeta analysis, collaborators shipped samples as frozen whole blood, isolated PBMCs, or DNA extracted from either of those sample types. Concerning this clone itself: The antigen it binds to is not known. Base qualities are missing; no much larger clone stands one base away.

The immunoSEQ Assay, a bias-controlled multiplex PCR, was used to amplify TCRbeta CDR3 regions from genomic DNA. The original pipeline was this. Within the assay, amplification of reference gene primers was used to estimate how many nucleated cells each sample contained. To quantify the absolute abundance of each unique TCRbeta CDR3 rearrangement, sequence reads were collapsed and filtered. Productive Simpson clonality was computed per sample as the square root of Simpson's diversity index over productive rearrangements. What TCRdb holds here is the immuneACCESS table cut down to in-frame rearrangements. Part of the clones is not present; checked against another copy, under half of the missing clones reflect an unresolved V gene, and the others are unexplained. Clone size and V and J calls were adopted from that table, with D and trimming inferred from the DNA. The sample profile shows fewer than 350,000 clones; around 90% of them were found once. About 9.8% of the sample goes to the ten largest clones.

From the cysteine through the phenylalanine, the CDR3 covers 15 amino acids. Only the CDR3 part of the read is kept: 45 bases, read in frame from the first base. The junction shows trimming of 5 bases on V and 0 bases on J, plus 11 bases between the germline ends. From the germline V gene (reference sequence), CDR1 is LNHDA and CDR2 is SQIVND. Sequencing was performed on peripheral blood. The receptor's source is a man aged 18 to 35 with active or convalescent COVID-19. The sequence is built from TRBV19 and TRBJ1-5; the D gene lacks a confident call. The CDR3 sequence is CASSLTGYSNQPQHF. In nucleotide form, the sequence is TGTGCCAGTAGTCTGACGGGTTATAGCAATCAGCCCCAGCATTTT.